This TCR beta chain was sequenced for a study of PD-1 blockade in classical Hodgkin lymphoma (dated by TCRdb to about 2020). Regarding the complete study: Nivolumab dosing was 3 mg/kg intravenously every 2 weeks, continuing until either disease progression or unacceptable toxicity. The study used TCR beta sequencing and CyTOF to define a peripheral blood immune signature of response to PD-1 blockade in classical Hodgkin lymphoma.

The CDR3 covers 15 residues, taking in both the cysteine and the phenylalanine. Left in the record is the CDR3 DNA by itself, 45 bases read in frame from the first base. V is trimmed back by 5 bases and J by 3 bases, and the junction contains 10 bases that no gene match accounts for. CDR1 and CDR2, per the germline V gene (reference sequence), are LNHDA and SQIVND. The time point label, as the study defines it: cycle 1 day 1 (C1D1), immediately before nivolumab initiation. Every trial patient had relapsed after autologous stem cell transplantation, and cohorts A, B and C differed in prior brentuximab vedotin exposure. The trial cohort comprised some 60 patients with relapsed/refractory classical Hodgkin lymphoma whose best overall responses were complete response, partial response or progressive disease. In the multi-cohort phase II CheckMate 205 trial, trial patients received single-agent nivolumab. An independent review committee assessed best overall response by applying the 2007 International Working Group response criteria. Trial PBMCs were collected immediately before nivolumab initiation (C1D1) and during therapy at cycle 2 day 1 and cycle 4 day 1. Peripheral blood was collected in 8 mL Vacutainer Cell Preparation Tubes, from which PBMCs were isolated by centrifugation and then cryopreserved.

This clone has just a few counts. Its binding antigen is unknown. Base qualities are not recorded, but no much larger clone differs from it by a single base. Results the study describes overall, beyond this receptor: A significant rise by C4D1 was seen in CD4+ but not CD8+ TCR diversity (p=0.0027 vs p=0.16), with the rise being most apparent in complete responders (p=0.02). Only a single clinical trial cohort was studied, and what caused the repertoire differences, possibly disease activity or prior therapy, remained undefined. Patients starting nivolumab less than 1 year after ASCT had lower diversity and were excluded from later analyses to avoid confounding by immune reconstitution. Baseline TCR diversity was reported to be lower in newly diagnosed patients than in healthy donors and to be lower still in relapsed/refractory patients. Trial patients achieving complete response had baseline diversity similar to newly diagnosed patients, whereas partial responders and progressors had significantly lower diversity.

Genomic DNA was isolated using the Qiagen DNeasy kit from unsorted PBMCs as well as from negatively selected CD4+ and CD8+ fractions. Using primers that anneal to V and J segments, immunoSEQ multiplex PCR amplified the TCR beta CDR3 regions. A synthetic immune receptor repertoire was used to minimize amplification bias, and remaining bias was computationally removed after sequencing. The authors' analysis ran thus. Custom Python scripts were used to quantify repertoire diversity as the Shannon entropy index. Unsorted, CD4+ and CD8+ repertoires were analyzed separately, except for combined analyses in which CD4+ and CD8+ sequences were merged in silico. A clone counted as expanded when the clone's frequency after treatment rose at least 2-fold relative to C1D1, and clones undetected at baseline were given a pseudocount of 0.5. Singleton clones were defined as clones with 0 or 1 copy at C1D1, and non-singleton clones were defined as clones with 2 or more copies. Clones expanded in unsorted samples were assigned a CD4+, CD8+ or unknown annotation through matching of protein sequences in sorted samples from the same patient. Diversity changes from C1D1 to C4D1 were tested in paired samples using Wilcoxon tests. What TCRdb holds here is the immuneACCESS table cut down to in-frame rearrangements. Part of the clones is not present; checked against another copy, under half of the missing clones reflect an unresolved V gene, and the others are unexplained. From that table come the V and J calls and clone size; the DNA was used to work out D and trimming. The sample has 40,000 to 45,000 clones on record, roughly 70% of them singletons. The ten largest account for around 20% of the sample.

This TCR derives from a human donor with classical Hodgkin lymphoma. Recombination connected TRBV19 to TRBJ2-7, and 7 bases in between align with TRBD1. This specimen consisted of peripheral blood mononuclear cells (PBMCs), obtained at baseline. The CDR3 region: CASSALRGQNYEQYF. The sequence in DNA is TGTGCCAGTAGTGCTTTAAGGGGGCAGAACTACGAGCAGTACTTC.